This TCR beta chain appears in the sequencing data of a study of cytomegalovirus exposure and HLA in healthy donors. The study's findings and limits: Some V segments, including TRBV6-2 and TRBV6-3, were excluded as indistinguishable. CMV serostatus was the only immune exposure information that was available. Most CMV-associated TCR beta chains appeared HLA-restricted in a later analysis. Altogether, about 160 TCR beta chains were recorded as cytomegalovirus-associated.

The PCR made use of 60 Vbeta and 13 Jbeta primers. Assay used: immunoSEQ multiplex PCR; TCRdb lists only in-frame clones, some missing. The sample records 95,000 to 150,000 clones, around 69% being singletons. Germline V gives CDR1 MNHEY, CDR2 SMNVEV (reference sequence). The CDR3 length is 20 residues. The V gene end was trimmed by 1 base and the J gene end by 4 bases; junction bases not matched to a gene: 18. This clone was found a few times. Its specificity is not known. The clonotype originates from a woman aged 40 to 50 in good health and CMV-seropositive. J is TRBJ2-3 and V is TRBV27, with TRBD2 identical over 9 bases. Sequences were obtained from PBMCs. The CDR3 protein is CASSLFPPESGGGASDTQYF. The DNA of the CDR3 is TGTGCCAGCAGTTTATTCCCTCCTGAGAGTGGCGGGGGGGCTTCAGATACGCAGTATTTT.